The 16 T cell receptor beta chains presented below share a single source sample, sequenced in a study of CD4 T cells in relation to SARS-CoV-2 and coronaviruses. Profiled with immunoSEQ multiplex PCR; TCRdb holds only in-frame clones, not every one. The sample shows 10,000 to 13,000 clones, about 90% of them seen only once. Specimen: naive CD4+ T cells from PBMCs. Documented subset: naive CD4+ T cells isolated by negative enrichment. The receptor source for this set is an adult with COVID-19.

This clone was observed a few times. This rearrangement joins TRBV14 to TRBJ1-2, with D perhaps matching TRBD1 (5 bases). Trimming shortened V by 0 bases and J by 7 bases, and 12 bases separated the two germline ends. The V gene's germline CDR1 is SGHDN and CDR2 FVKESK. The CDR3 length is 14 residues. CDR3 in DNA: TGTGCCAGCAGCCAAGACAGGGCTGCCCTTGGCTACACCTTC. It codes for CASSQDRAALGYTF.

This chain uses TRBV28 with TRBJ1-2; D not resolved. The CDR3 is 14 amino acids. V lost 3 bases and J 8 bases, leaving 16 bases between the germline ends. Germline loops: CDR1 MDHEN, CDR2 SYDVKM. This chain's CDR3 is CASSLEGRAWGYTF. The DNA of the CDR3 is TGTGCCAGCAGTTTGGAAGGTAGAGCTTGGGGCTACACCTTC.

CDR3 protein: CASSPLNRAAEQYF. The CDR3 DNA follows: TGTGCCAGCTCACCACTGAACAGGGCCGCCGAGCAGTACTTC. This chain joins TRBV18 and TRBJ2-7, with TRBD1 as a possible D gene (6 bases). Germline-derived CDR1 and CDR2 are KGHSH and LQKENI. The CDR3 is made up of 14 amino acids. Trimming cost V 1 base and J 6 bases, with 13 bases left between them. Using reference TRBV18 and TRBJ2-7 for the parts outside the CDR3, the full variable domain is NAGVMQNPRHLVRRRGQEARLRCSPMKGHSHVYWYRQLPEEGLKFMVYLQKENIIDESGMPKERFSAEFPKEGPSILRIQQVVRGDSAAYFCASSPLNRAAEQYFGPGTRLTVT.

The chain employs TRBV7-9 and TRBJ2-1, with 8 nucleotides matching TRBD2. The CDR3 sequence is 15 residues long. CDR1 SEHNR and CDR2 FQNEAQ come from the germline V gene (reference sequence). With V trimmed by 1 base and J by 6 bases, 5 bases remained unmatched. The CDR3 DNA reads TGTGCCAGCAGCTTAGGGGCGGGGGGCATCAATGAGCAGTTCTTC. It translates to CASSLGAGGINEQFF.

This sequence joins TRBV6-4 and TRBJ2-3; D possibly corresponds to TRBD2 (5 bases). The V end lost 6 bases, the J end lost 3 bases, and 10 bases lay between the germline ends. The germline V gene has CDR1 MRHNA and CDR2 SNTAGT. The CDR3 loop spans 13 amino acids. CDR3 amino acids: CASRREFTDTQYF. Written as DNA, the CDR3 is TGTGCCAGCAGACGGGAATTTACAGATACGCAGTATTTT.

V usage is TRBV5-4 and J usage is TRBJ1-1; D is ambiguous. Germline V CDR1 and CDR2: SGHNT, YYREEE (reference sequence). The V gene lost 0 bases and the J gene lost 4 bases, with 10 bases spanning the gap. The CDR3 has 14 amino acids. CDR3 in amino acids: CASSLEMVATEAFF. CDR3 in DNA: TGTGCCAGCAGCTTGGAGATGGTGGCCACTGAAGCTTTCTTT.

This clone was detected only once. The rearrangement uses TRBV28 and TRBJ2-3; perhaps TRBD1 as D (6 bases). Germline V CDR1 and CDR2: MDHEN, SYDVKM. This CDR3 spans 18 amino acids. The germline V and J ends were trimmed by 5 bases and 4 bases, with 25 bases remaining between them. CDR3 in DNA: TGTGCCAGCAGTCCCTACGGCCCCGTCAGGGGATCCCCAGATACGCAGTATTTT. Amino acid sequence: CASSPYGPVRGSPDTQYF.

This chain connects TRBV4-1 to TRBJ1-4; TRBD1 is a possible D gene (6 bases). V was trimmed by 4 bases and J by 3 bases, leaving 12 bases between them. CDR1 and CDR2 from the germline V gene are MGHRA and YSYEKL. This CDR3 contains 15 residues. The CDR3 region has the DNA TGCGCCAGCAGCCCAATGAGGGGGGCTAATGAAAAACTGTTTTTT. It yields the protein CASSPMRGANEKLFF.

The chain links TRBV28 to TRBJ2-7, with 7 bases identical to TRBD2. V gave up 9 bases and J gave up 6 bases; unmatched junction bases: 11. The V gene's germline CDR1 is MDHEN and CDR2 SYDVKM. This CDR3 is built from 13 residues. This chain's CDR3 is CASIERGRREQYF. Here the CDR3 DNA reads TGTGCCAGTATTGAGCGGGGCCGTCGCGAGCAGTACTTC.

The J gene is TRBJ1-3, the V gene TRBV7-9; the D gene is possibly TRBD1 (6 bases). The germline V gene encodes CDR1 SEHNR and CDR2 FQNEAQ (reference sequence). V gave up 5 bases and J gave up 2 bases, with 13 bases separating them. This CDR3 contains 15 residues. The CDR3 sequence is CASSPGGQTGNTIYF. CDR3 in DNA: TGTGCCAGCAGCCCTGGGGGGCAAACTGGAAACACCATATATTTT. Looking up the rest from reference TRBV7-9 and TRBJ1-3 gives the full variable domain: DTGVSQNPRHKITKRGQNVTFRCDPISEHNRLYWYRQTLGQGPEFLTYFQNEAQLEKSRLLSDRFSAERPKGSFSTLEIQRTEQGDSAMYLCASSPGGQTGNTIYFGEGSWLTVV.

The rearrangement uses TRBV28 and TRBJ1-3, with 10 positions matching TRBD1. Germline CDR1 is MDHEN and CDR2 is SYDVKM. The CDR3 spans 16 residues. The ends lost 3 bases at V and 4 bases at J; junction bases unmatched: 6. DNA for the CDR3: TGTGCCAGCAGTTTCATGGGACAGGGGTTGGGAAACACCATATATTTT. It yields the protein CASSFMGQGLGNTIYF.

Remarks on this clone: The junction does not match germline at one end; this may be a read error. The genes are TRBV18 and TRBJ1-3, with no clear D. This CDR3 has 13 residues. CDR1 and CDR2 from the germline V gene are KGHSH and LQKENI. DNA of the CDR3: TGTGCCAGCTCACCACCGGATGGACACACCATATATTTT. Amino acid sequence: CASSPPDGHTIYF.

J is TRBJ1-6 and V is TRBV3-1 (or the pseudogene TRBV3-2); maybe TRBD1 (5 bases). With 3 bases removed from V and 10 bases from J, the gap between germline ends came to 10 bases. Looked up from germline, CDR1 is LGHDT and CDR2 is YNNKEL (reference sequence). CDR3 length: 13 amino acids. The CDR3 coding sequence is TGTGCCAGCAGCCAGAGGGGCGCGTCACCCCTCCACTTT. Protein: CASSQRGASPLHF.

This clone was counted a single time. The V gene is TRBV30, the J gene TRBJ1-5; possibly TRBD1 for D (6 bases). The ends were cut back, 3 bases at V and 5 bases at J, with 14 bases in the middle. The CDR3 extends over 14 amino acids. CDR1 is GTSNPN, CDR2 SVGIG, per germline (reference sequence). CDR3 amino acids: CAWRSYRDDQPQHF. CDR3 nucleotide sequence: TGTGCCTGGAGGTCCTACAGGGATGATCAGCCCCAGCATTTT.

The gene calls are TRBV6-2 or TRBV6-3 and TRBJ1-4, with no clear D. The CDR3 sequence is 14 residues long. Germline CDR1 MNHEY, CDR2 SVGEGT. V lost 3 bases to trimming and J lost 4 bases, with 9 bases between them. The CDR3 DNA reads TGTGCCAGCAGTTATACCGGGATTAATGAAAAACTGTTTTTT. Translating it yields CASSYTGINEKLFF.

The V and J genes are TRBV5-1 and TRBJ1-2, with 10 bases fitting TRBD1. The CDR3 runs 17 residues. Germline V gene lookup returns CDR1 SGHRS and CDR2 YFSETQ. V was clipped by 1 base and J by 6 bases; unmatched bases: 12. The CDR3 DNA is TGCGCCAGCAGCTTGTATGGGACAGGGGACTCGCGGGATGGCTACACCTTC. This gives the protein CASSLYGTGDSRDGYTF.